These T cell receptor beta chains were read from a single sample in a study of beta chain features in type 1 diabetes. TCRdb's table, derived via immunoSEQ multiplex PCR, lists solely in-frame clones and lacks some. The sample consists of under 550,000 clones, about an eighth of them appearing once. The sample was naive CD4+ T cells from blood. The receptors stem from a woman younger than 30 in good health. The CDR3 runs from the conserved cysteine through the conserved F or W. Fields, in order: V gene, D gene, clone size, J gene, CDR3 protein, CDR3 DNA. D genes are given only for firm matches. Size is omitted from some rows. Given values are once, few, many or a class for expanded clones.

TRBV27,TRBD1,few,TRBJ2-7,CASSPRDRLSYEQYF,TGTGCCAGCAGTCCCCGGGACAGACTCTCCTACGAGCAGTACTTC
TRBV30,-,few,TRBJ2-7,CAWGGQSYEQYF,TGTGCCTGGGGAGGACAGTCCTACGAGCAGTACTTC
TRBV7-2,TRBD2,few,TRBJ2-5,CASSLLRLAGGPGAQYF,TGTGCCAGCAGCTTATTGCGACTAGCGGGAGGGCCCGGGGCCCAGTACTTC
TRBV25-1,TRBD1,few,TRBJ1-6,CASSEPPRGKLNSPLHF,TGTGCCAGCAGTGAACCCCCCAGGGGGAAGTTGAATTCACCCCTCCACTTT
TRBV7-7,-,-,TRBJ2-5,CASLAGQETQYF,TGTGCTAGCCTGGCGGGCCAAGAGACCCAGTACTTC
TRBV29-1,-,-,TRBJ1-2,CSVSASGTYGYTF,TGCAGCGTCTCAGCAAGTGGGACCTATGGCTACACCTTC
TRBV4-1,TRBD1,few,TRBJ2-1,CASSQVGTGNYNEQFF,TGCGCCAGCAGCCAAGTAGGGACAGGGAACTACAATGAGCAGTTCTTC
TRBV27,-,few,TRBJ2-7,CASSLSVSGSLYEQYF,TGTGCCAGCAGTCTATCCGTAAGCGGGTCACTCTACGAGCAGTACTTC
TRBV4-1,-,few,TRBJ1-3,CASSSDFSGNTIYF,TGCGCCAGCAGTAGTGATTTCTCTGGAAACACCATATATTTT
TRBV25-1,TRBD1,few,TRBJ2-5,CASSRQGQETQYF,TGTGCCAGCAGTCGACAGGGACAAGAGACCCAGTACTTC
TRBV7-2,-,few,TRBJ2-5,CASSRYSGTQYF,TGTGCCAGCAGCCGATACAGTGGGACCCAGTACTTC
TRBV5-1,-,once,TRBJ2-1,CASTSGQMYNEQFF,TGCGCCAGCACCTCCGGTCAAATGTACAATGAGCAGTTCTTC
TRBV28,-,-,TRBJ2-1,CASSPQGASSYNEQFF,TGTGCCAGCAGTCCCCAAGGGGCTAGCTCCTACAATGAGCAGTTCTTC
TRBV14,TRBD1,-,TRBJ2-6,CASSPRTGWAGANVLTF,TGTGCCAGCAGCCCCCGGACAGGGTGGGCTGGGGCCAACGTCCTGACTTTC
TRBV5-1,TRBD2,-,TRBJ2-1,CASSSLIAGGYNEQFF,TGCGCCAGCAGCTCTTTGATAGCGGGAGGTTACAATGAGCAGTTCTTC
TRBV25-1,-,few,TRBJ1-6,CASSELRTGSPLHF,TGTGCCAGCAGTGAACTCCGCACCGGTTCACCCCTCCACTTT
TRBV25-1,-,-,TRBJ2-5,CASSGVPPRVTQYF,TGTGCCAGCAGTGGGGTCCCGCCGCGGGTGACCCAGTACTTC
TRBV20-1,-,-,TRBJ2-4,CSARGGGIQYF,TGCAGTGCTAGAGGTGGTGGCATTCAGTACTTC
TRBV5-6,TRBD2,few,TRBJ2-1,CASSLLAGVYNEQFF,TGTGCCAGCAGCTTGCTAGCGGGAGTTTACAATGAGCAGTTCTTC
TRBV7-2,-,-,TRBJ1-6,CASSLSGGTGNSPLHF,TGTGCCAGCAGCTTATCAGGAGGGACGGGGAATTCACCCCTCCACTTT
TRBV9,TRBD1,-,TRBJ1-1,CASSVDRGREAFF,TGTGCCAGCAGCGTAGACAGGGGACGTGAAGCTTTCTTT
TRBV15,-,few,TRBJ2-1,CATSRDSAARAEQFF,TGTGCCACCAGCAGAGATTCGGCCGCTAGAGCTGAGCAGTTCTTC
TRBV7-2,-,few,TRBJ1-4,CASSTNNEKLFF,TGTGCCAGCAGCACAAATAATGAAAAACTGTTTTTT
TRBV7-2,-,few,TRBJ2-3,CASSQRTDTQYF,TGTGCCAGCAGCCAACGCACAGATACGCAGTATTTT
TRBV7-9,TRBD1,-,TRBJ2-3,CASSPTGGMADTQYF,TGTGCCAGCAGCCCGACAGGGGGCATGGCAGATACGCAGTATTTT
TRBV9,TRBD1,few,TRBJ1-5,CASSPTGDYDQPQHF,TGTGCCAGCAGCCCGACAGGGGATTACGATCAGCCCCAGCATTTT
TRBV5-4,-,few,TRBJ2-2,CASSRSLGTGELFF,TGTGCCAGCAGCCGGTCCCTAGGCACCGGGGAGCTGTTTTTT
TRBV2,-,many,TRBJ2-5,CASGLRPETQYF,TGTGCCAGCGGGCTTCGTCCGGAGACCCAGTACTTC
TRBV12-2,-,-,TRBJ2-4,CASRLKARKNIQYF,TGTGCAAGTCGCTTAAAGGCGCGTAAAAACATTCAGTACTTC
TRBV7-6,-,-,TRBJ2-1,CASANPSRSSYNEQFF,TGTGCCAGCGCCAACCCCTCTAGATCGTCCTACAATGAGCAGTTCTTC
TRBV12-5,-,-,TRBJ2-7,CASARAWNTYEQYF,TGTGCTAGTGCCCGGGCGTGGAATACCTACGAGCAGTACTTC
TRBV7-9,-,few,TRBJ2-3,CASSLAGGTDTQYF,TGTGCCAGCAGCTTAGCAGGAGGCACAGATACGCAGTATTTT
TRBV2,-,-,TRBJ2-6,CASSESAAGANVLTF,TGTGCCAGCAGTGAATCGGCGGCAGGGGCCAACGTCCTGACTTTC
TRBV19,-,few,TRBJ2-3,CASTGYTDTQYF,TGTGCCAGTACAGGGTACACAGATACGCAGTATTTT
TRBV30,-,few,TRBJ1-5,CAWSPGNNQPQHF,TGTGCCTGGAGTCCAGGGAACAATCAGCCCCAGCATTTT
TRBV6-5,TRBD2,few,TRBJ2-3,CASSWTSGRTDTQYF,TGTGCCAGCAGTTGGACTAGCGGGAGGACAGATACGCAGTATTTT
TRBV7-9,-,few,TRBJ2-3,CASSFDRNTDTQYF,TGTGCCAGCAGCTTCGACAGGAACACAGATACGCAGTATTTT
TRBV29-1,TRBD1,-,TRBJ1-1,CSVQGQGLGTEAFF,TGCAGCGTCCAAGGACAGGGGCTAGGAACTGAAGCTTTCTTT
TRBV7-9,TRBD1,-,TRBJ1-6,CASSRRTGGFNNSPLHF,TGTGCCAGCAGCCGACGGACAGGGGGCTTTAACAATTCACCCCTCCACTTT
TRBV12-5,-,-,TRBJ2-3,CASGLGLDTDTQYF,TGTGCTAGTGGTTTGGGGCTGGATACAGATACGCAGTATTTT
TRBV30,-,-,TRBJ1-2,CAWSVGLWGGYTF,TGTGCCTGGAGTGTAGGCCTTTGGGGGGGCTACACCTTC
TRBV14,-,many,TRBJ2-5,CASSQAGGETQYF,TGTGCCAGCAGCCAAGCAGGAGGAGAGACCCAGTACTTC
TRBV29-1,-,-,TRBJ2-1,CSVDQGKDEQFF,TGCAGCGTAGACCAGGGGAAGGATGAGCAGTTCTTC
TRBV11-3,TRBD1,-,TRBJ2-1,CASSLGAGGAIDEQFF,TGTGCCAGCAGCTTAGGGGCAGGGGGCGCGATCGATGAGCAGTTCTTC
TRBV9,TRBD2,-,TRBJ2-3,CASSVGPTSSSTDTQYF,TGTGCCAGCAGCGTAGGTCCGACTAGCAGTAGCACAGATACGCAGTATTTT